The 10 T cell receptor beta chains below all came from one sample that was sequenced in a study of cytomegalovirus exposure and HLA in healthy donors. Vbeta (60) and Jbeta (13) primers were used in the PCR. Produced via immunoSEQ multiplex PCR; TCRdb's table is partial and in-frame only. The table has about 160,000 clones, around four fifths seen once. Sequencing was performed on PBMCs. These receptors all come from a young man in good health and CMV-seronegative.

This clone was counted a single time. The V gene is TRBV19, the J gene TRBJ2-1; TRBD2 agrees at 13 bases. Germline-derived CDR1 and CDR2 are LNHDA and SQIVND (reference sequence). This CDR3 contains 15 residues. V gave up 5 bases and J gave up 5 bases; unmatched junction bases: 3. The CDR3 nucleotides are TGTGCCAGTAGTCTCGGACTAGCGGGGGACAATGAGCAGTTCTTC. Translated, it gives CASSLGLAGDNEQFF.

The chain carries TRBV9 and TRBJ1-3, with a weak D call TRBD1 (5 bases). Deletions cut 1 base from V and 0 bases from J, with 5 bases between. Germline V gene lookup returns CDR1 SGDLS and CDR2 YYNGEE. The CDR3 is 14 residues long. The CDR3 region is CASSVRGSGNTIYF. The CDR3 nucleotides are TGTGCCAGCAGCGTAAGGGGCTCTGGAAACACCATATATTTT.

This clone was counted a few times. This chain uses TRBV6-4 with TRBJ2-3, with TRBD2 matching 9 bases. Germline V lookup: CDR1 MRHNA, CDR2 SNTAGT. The CDR3 extends over 16 amino acids. V was pared by 3 bases and J by 3 bases, with 7 bases of the junction left unmatched. The CDR3 bases are TGTGCCAGCAGTGATGGCGGGGGGGCCGGGACAGATACGCAGTATTTT. Its protein product is CASSDGGGAGTDTQYF.

The chain uses TRBV18 and TRBJ1-3; D not certain. Between the trimmed V and J ends, which lost 2 bases and 0 bases, there was a span of 14 bases. CDR1 KGHSH and CDR2 LQKENI come from the germline V gene. The CDR3 has 17 amino acids. This CDR3 is CASSPKLTADSGNTIYF. CDR3 in DNA: TGTGCCAGCTCACCAAAGTTGACTGCGGACTCTGGAAACACCATATATTTT.

This CDR3 reads CASSGPPGQGDEQYF. The CDR3 region has the DNA TGTGCCAGCAGTGGTCCCCCGGGACAGGGGGACGAGCAGTACTTC. The rearrangement uses TRBV2 and TRBJ2-7; 11 positions match TRBD1. This CDR3 spans 15 amino acids. From germline, CDR1 is SNHLY and CDR2 FYNNEI. V lost 4 bases, J lost 5 bases, and 7 bases stayed unmatched.

This rearrangement joins TRBV5-1 to TRBJ2-7, with no clear D. The germline V gene has CDR1 SGHRS and CDR2 YFSETQ. V was cut by 0 bases and J by 4 bases, with 11 bases left in between. The CDR3 is 14 amino acids. This chain's CDR3 is CASSLGHPQYEQYF. The CDR3 coding sequence is TGCGCCAGCAGCTTGGGACACCCGCAGTACGAGCAGTACTTC. Drawing the rest from reference TRBV5-1 and TRBJ2-7, the complete variable domain is KAGVTQTPRYLIKTRGQQVTLSCSPISGHRSVSWYQQTPGQGLQFLFEYFSETQRNKGNFPGRFSGRQFSNSRSEMNVSTLELGDSALYLCASSLGHPQYEQYFGPGTRLTVT.

This chain connects TRBV7-2 to TRBJ2-5; D unresolved. The CDR3 sequence is 14 residues long. CDR1 is SGHTA and CDR2 is FQGNSA in the germline V gene. V gave up 2 bases and J gave up 6 bases, with 13 bases separating them. The CDR3 DNA reads as TGTGCCAGCAGCTTATATCAGGCCGACCAGACCCAGTACTTC. Translating it yields CASSLYQADQTQYF.

The chain links TRBV7-3 to TRBJ1-1; unclear D gene. In germline, CDR1 is SGHTA, CDR2 FQGTGA. The CDR3 is made up of 15 amino acids. V was cut by 5 bases and J by 3 bases, with 16 bases left in between. CDR3 region: CASSRSPGGDTEAFF. The DNA of the CDR3 is TGTGCCAGCAGCCGAAGTCCCGGCGGGGACACTGAAGCTTTCTTT.

As for this clone: Other DNA sequences of this sample code for an identical CDR3. V usage is TRBV6-5 and J usage is TRBJ1-4, with 7 bases lining up with TRBD1. J gave up 7 bases and V 6 bases, and 2 bases lay outside the gene matches. Germline-derived CDR1 and CDR2 are MNHEY and SVGAGI. CDR3 length equals 12 residues. The CDR3 sequence: CASSRDSEKLFF. CDR3 nucleotides: TGTGCCAGCAGCCGGGACAGTGAAAAACTGTTTTTT.

The chain is built from TRBV28 and TRBJ2-1, with 9 positions matching TRBD2. The CDR3 has 15 residues. V was clipped by 6 bases and J by 5 bases; unmatched bases: 8. Germline V gene lookup returns CDR1 MDHEN and CDR2 SYDVKM. The CDR3 nucleotides are TGTGCCAGCAGCTTAGGGCGGGAGGGAGACAATGAGCAGTTCTTC. Amino acid sequence: CASSLGREGDNEQFF.